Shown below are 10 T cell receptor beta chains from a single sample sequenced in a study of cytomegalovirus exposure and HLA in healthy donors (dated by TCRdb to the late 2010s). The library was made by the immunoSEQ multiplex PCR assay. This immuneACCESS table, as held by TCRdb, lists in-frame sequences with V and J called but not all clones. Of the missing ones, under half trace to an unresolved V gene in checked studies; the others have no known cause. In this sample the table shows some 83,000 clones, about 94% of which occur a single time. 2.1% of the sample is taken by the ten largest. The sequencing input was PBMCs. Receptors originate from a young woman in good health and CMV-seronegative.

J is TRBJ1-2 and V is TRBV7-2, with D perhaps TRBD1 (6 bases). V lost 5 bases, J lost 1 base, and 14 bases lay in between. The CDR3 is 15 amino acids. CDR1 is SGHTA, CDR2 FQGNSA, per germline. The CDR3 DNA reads TGTGCCAGCAGCACCGGGACACCTTATAACTATGGCTACACCTTC. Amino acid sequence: CASSTGTPYNYGYTF.

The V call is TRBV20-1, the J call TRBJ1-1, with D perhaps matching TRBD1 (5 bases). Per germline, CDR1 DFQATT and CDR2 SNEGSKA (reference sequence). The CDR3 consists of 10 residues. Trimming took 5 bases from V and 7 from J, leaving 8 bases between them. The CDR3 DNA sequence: TGCAGTGCTCTAGACAGTGAAGCTTTCTTT. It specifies CSALDSEAFF.

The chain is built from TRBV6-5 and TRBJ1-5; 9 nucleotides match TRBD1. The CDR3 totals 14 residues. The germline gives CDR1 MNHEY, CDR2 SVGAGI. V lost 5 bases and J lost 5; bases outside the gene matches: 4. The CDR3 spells CASSPQGADQPQHF. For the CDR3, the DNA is TGTGCCAGCAGTCCACAGGGGGCGGATCAGCCCCAGCATTTT.

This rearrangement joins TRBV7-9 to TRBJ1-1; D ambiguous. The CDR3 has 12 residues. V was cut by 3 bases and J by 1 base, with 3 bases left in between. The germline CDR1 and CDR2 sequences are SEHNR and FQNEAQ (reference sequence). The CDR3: CASSFGNTEAFF. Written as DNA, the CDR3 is TGTGCCAGCAGCTTCGGGAACACTGAAGCTTTCTTT.

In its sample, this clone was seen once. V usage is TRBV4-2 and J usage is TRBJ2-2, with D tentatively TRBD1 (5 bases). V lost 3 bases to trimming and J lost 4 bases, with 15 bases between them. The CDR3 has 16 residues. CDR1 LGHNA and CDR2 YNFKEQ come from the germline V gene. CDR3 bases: TGTGCCAGCAGCCACCCCGCAGGGATGGGCACCGGGGAGCTGTTTTTT. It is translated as CASSHPAGMGTGELFF.

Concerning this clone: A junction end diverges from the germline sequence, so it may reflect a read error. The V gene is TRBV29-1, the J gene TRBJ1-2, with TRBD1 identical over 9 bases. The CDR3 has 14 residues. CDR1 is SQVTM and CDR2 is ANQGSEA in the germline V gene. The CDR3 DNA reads TGCAGCGTTGATTATGAGGAAAGGACAGGGGTCCCCTTCTTC. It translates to CSVDYEERTGVPFF.

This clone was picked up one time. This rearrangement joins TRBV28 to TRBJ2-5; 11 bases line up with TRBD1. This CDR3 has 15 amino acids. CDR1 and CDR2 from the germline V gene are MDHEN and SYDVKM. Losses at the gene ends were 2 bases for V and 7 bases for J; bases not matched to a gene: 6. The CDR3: CASSLGQGAEGTQYF. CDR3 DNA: TGTGCCAGCAGTTTAGGACAGGGGGCGGAGGGGACCCAGTACTTC.

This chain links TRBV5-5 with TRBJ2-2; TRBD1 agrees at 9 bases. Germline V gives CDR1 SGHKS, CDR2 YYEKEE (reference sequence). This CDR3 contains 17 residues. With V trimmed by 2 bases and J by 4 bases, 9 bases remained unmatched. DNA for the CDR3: TGTGCCAGCAGCTTCCGGGACAGGGATTTAGCCACCGGGGAGCTGTTTTTT. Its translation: CASSFRDRDLATGELFF.

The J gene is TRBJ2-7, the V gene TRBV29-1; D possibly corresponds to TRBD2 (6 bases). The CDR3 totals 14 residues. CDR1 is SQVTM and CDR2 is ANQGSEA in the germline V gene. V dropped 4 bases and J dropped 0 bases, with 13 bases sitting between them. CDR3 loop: CSVGGYSGSYEQYF. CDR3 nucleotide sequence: TGCAGCGTTGGTGGGTATAGCGGCTCCTACGAGCAGTACTTC.

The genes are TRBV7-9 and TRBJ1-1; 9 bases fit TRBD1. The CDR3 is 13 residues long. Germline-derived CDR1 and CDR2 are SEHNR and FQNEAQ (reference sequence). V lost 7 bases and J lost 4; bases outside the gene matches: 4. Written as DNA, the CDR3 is TGTGCCAGCAATGACAGGGGGAGCACTGAAGCTTTCTTT. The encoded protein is CASNDRGSTEAFF. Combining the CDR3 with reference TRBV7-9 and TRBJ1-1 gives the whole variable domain DTGVSQNPRHKITKRGQNVTFRCDPISEHNRLYWYRQTLGQGPEFLTYFQNEAQLEKSRLLSDRFSAERPKGSFSTLEIQRTEQGDSAMYLCASNDRGSTEAFFGQGTRLTVV.